What follows are 32 T cell receptor beta chains derived from one specimen sequenced in a study of blood T cell repertoires in COVID-19. TCRdb's table, derived via immunoSEQ multiplex PCR, lists solely in-frame clones and lacks some. Counted here are hundreds of thousands of clones, 88% occurring once; the ten biggest clones make up approximately 11%. Sequencing input: peripheral blood. These receptors were obtained from a woman under 40 with COVID-19, enrolled during active disease.

This chain joins TRBV25-1 and TRBJ2-7; no clear D. The length of the CDR3 is 12 residues. Between the trimmed V and J ends, which lost 1 base and 6 bases, there was a span of 7 bases. Germline V lookup: CDR1 MGHDK, CDR2 SYGVNS. The CDR3 DNA reads as TGTGCCAGCAGTGAATCCCCGGGCGAGCAGTACTTC. Amino acids: CASSESPGEQYF.

J is TRBJ2-1 and V is TRBV7-9; 10 bases line up with TRBD1. CDR1 is SEHNR, CDR2 FQNEAQ, per germline (reference sequence). The CDR3 is 16 residues long. The ends lost 3 bases at V and 5 bases at J; junction bases unmatched: 7. CDR3 coding DNA: TGTGCCAGCAGCTTTTACCGGGACAGGGGCCACAATGAGCAGTTCTTC. Protein: CASSFYRDRGHNEQFF.

The chain has TRBV14 and TRBJ1-2; no reliable D call. This CDR3 comprises 13 residues. V dropped 0 bases and J dropped 8 bases, with 10 bases sitting between them. Germline V gene data show CDR1 as SGHDN and CDR2 as FVKESK. The CDR3 region has the DNA TGTGCCAGCAGCCAAGATCTCGCTAAAGGCTACACCTTC. This encodes CASSQDLAKGYTF.

J is TRBJ1-1 and V is TRBV14, with D possibly matching TRBD1 (5 bases). Trimming pared 1 base from V and 1 base from J, leaving 13 bases between. This CDR3 comprises 16 residues. Germline V gives CDR1 SGHDN, CDR2 FVKESK. The CDR3 reads CASSQVGGGPNTEAFF. The CDR3 nucleotides are TGTGCCAGCAGCCAAGTCGGGGGAGGGCCGAACACTGAAGCTTTCTTT.

The chain recombines TRBV6-4 with TRBJ2-3, with TRBD1 as a possible D gene (7 bases). The CDR3 has 16 residues. V lost 3 bases, J lost 0 bases, and 13 bases lay in between. Germline V gives CDR1 MRHNA, CDR2 SNTAGT. The CDR3 reads CASSEWRDSSTDTQYF. For the CDR3, the DNA is TGTGCCAGCAGTGAGTGGAGGGACAGTAGCACAGATACGCAGTATTTT.

This CDR3 is CASSYIGLAGSDEQFF. The CDR3 DNA reads as TGTGCCAGCAGTTACATCGGACTAGCGGGAAGTGATGAGCAGTTCTTC. V usage is TRBV6-2 or TRBV6-3 and J usage is TRBJ2-1; TRBD2 agrees at 12 bases. With V trimmed by 2 bases and J by 8 bases, 7 bases remained unmatched. This CDR3 is 16 amino acids long. CDR1 is MNHEY and CDR2 is SVGEGT in the germline V gene.

This clone showed up just once. This chain joins TRBV3-1 (or the pseudogene TRBV3-2) and TRBJ2-2, with a tentative D call TRBD2 (6 bases). Germline CDR1 reads LGHDT; CDR2 reads YNNKEL (reference sequence). CDR3 length equals 15 residues. The ends were cut back, 4 bases at V and 0 bases at J, with 9 bases in the middle. The CDR3 DNA is TGTGCCAGCAGCCCTATAGCGGCGAACACCGGGGAGCTGTTTTTT. Translated, it gives CASSPIAANTGELFF.

This sequence joins TRBV29-1 and TRBJ2-5; a weak D match, TRBD1 (5 bases). V lost 1 base, J lost 4 bases, and 7 bases lay in between. Germline CDR1 is SQVTM and CDR2 is ANQGSEA. This CDR3 has 12 amino acids. In DNA, the CDR3 is TGCAGCGTTGAAGGTACAGGAGAGACCCAGTACTTC. Translated: CSVEGTGETQYF. Full variable domain (outside the CDR3, taken from reference TRBV29-1 and TRBJ2-5): SAVISQKPSRDICQRGTSLTIQCQVDSQVTMMFWYRQQPGQSLTLIATANQGSEATYESGFVIDKFPISRPNLTFSTLTVSNMSPEDSSIYLCSVEGTGETQYFGPGTRLLVL.

This chain links TRBV2 with TRBJ1-5, with 8 bases matching TRBD1. Germline V CDR1 and CDR2: SNHLY, FYNNEI. This CDR3 comprises 14 residues. V lost 3 bases to trimming and J lost 2 bases; unmatched junction nucleotides: 0. The DNA for the CDR3 is TGTGCCAGCAGTGACAGGGGGCGCAATCAGCCCCAGCATTTT. Its translation: CASSDRGRNQPQHF.

The chain recombines TRBV5-1 with TRBJ1-1; D is undetermined. Germline V gives CDR1 SGHRS, CDR2 YFSETQ. Trimming took off 0 bases at V and 2 bases at J, with 8 bases between the two ends. The CDR3 is 14 amino acids. The CDR3 loop reads CASSLALSNTEAFF. The CDR3 DNA sequence: TGCGCCAGCAGCTTGGCTCTCTCCAACACTGAAGCTTTCTTT.

This clone was counted a single time. The conserved phenylalanine or tryptophan is not found at the CDR3 terminus, so this likely reflects a read error. Because the CDR3's place on the DNA is in doubt, the DNA is left out and the CDR3 is given as listed by TCRdb. CDR3 in amino acids: CASSPPGRDSTV. The chain joins TRBV18 to TRBJ1-1. CDR1 is KGHSH and CDR2 is LQKENI in the germline V gene. Including both end residues, the CDR3 is 12 amino acids long.

DNA for the CDR3: TGCAGCGTTGAGGATCCCCAGGGGAGGGATTACGAGCAGTACTTC. It translates to CSVEDPQGRDYEQYF. The V gene is TRBV29-1, the J gene TRBJ2-7, with D possibly TRBD2 on 7 matching bases. CDR1 SQVTM and CDR2 ANQGSEA come from the germline V gene. This CDR3 has 15 residues. Deletions cut 3 bases from V and 4 bases from J, with 19 bases between.

This clone was observed a single time. The V gene is TRBV6-5, the J gene TRBJ1-5; D ambiguous. Trimming removed 7 bases from V and 7 bases from J, with 17 bases in between. Germline-derived CDR1 and CDR2 are MNHEY and SVGAGI. The CDR3 extends over 14 amino acids. DNA for the CDR3: TGTGCCAGCAAACGGGAGAATTATGGACAGCCCCAGCATTTT. Its translation is CASKRENYGQPQHF.

The rearrangement uses TRBV10-3 and TRBJ1-1, with TRBD1 as a possible D gene (5 bases). V lost 6 bases and J 3 bases, leaving 11 bases between the germline ends. This CDR3 has 13 amino acids. The germline gives CDR1 ENHRY, CDR2 SYGVKD. The CDR3, as DNA: TGTGCCATCAGCGAACGGGGGGACACTGAAGCTTTCTTT. Encoded protein: CAISERGDTEAFF.

This chain links TRBV13 with TRBJ2-7; D may be TRBD2 (6 bases). The CDR3 has 15 amino acids. V gave up 0 bases and J gave up 4 bases, with 13 bases separating them. Germline V gene lookup returns CDR1 PRHDT and CDR2 FYEKMQ (reference sequence). CDR3 nucleotide sequence: TGTGCCAGCAGCTTAGGCGGGAGTGGAATGTACGAGCAGTACTTC. Translation gives CASSLGGSGMYEQYF.

V gene TRBV11-2 combines with J gene TRBJ2-5; possibly TRBD2 for D (6 bases). There are 15 residues in the CDR3. Looked up from germline, CDR1 is SGHAT and CDR2 is FQNNGV. The ends were cut back, 2 bases at V and 5 bases at J, with 15 bases in the middle. This CDR3 reads CASSLSSGVGETQYF. The CDR3 bases are TGTGCCAGCAGCTTATCGTCGGGGGTCGGGGAGACCCAGTACTTC.

This clone came up once. V gene TRBV11-2 combines with J gene TRBJ2-6, with 7 positions matching TRBD1. There are 18 residues in the CDR3. V was clipped by 1 base and J by 0 bases; unmatched bases: 6. Germline assignment: CDR1 SGHAT and CDR2 FQNNGV. CDR3 sequence: CASSLGTGWSSGANVLTF. The DNA for the CDR3 is TGTGCCAGCAGCTTAGGGACAGGTTGGAGCTCTGGGGCCAACGTCCTGACTTTC.

The CDR3 is CASSPPGQAYEQYF. As DNA, the CDR3 is TGTGCCAGCAGCCCCCCGGGACAAGCCTACGAGCAGTACTTC. This chain links TRBV7-8 with TRBJ2-7; weak D call: TRBD1 (6 bases). Germline V CDR1 and CDR2: SGHVS, FQNEAQ. V lost 5 bases, J lost 2 bases, and 13 bases lay in between. The CDR3 is made up of 14 amino acids.

V is TRBV7-2 and J is TRBJ1-2; 8 bases map to TRBD1. The CDR3 consists of 16 residues. Germline lookup yields CDR1 SGHTA and CDR2 FQGNSA. V dropped 0 bases and J dropped 4; count of bases not matched to a gene: 7. CDR3 in amino acids: CASSLARTGLAYGYTF. CDR3 DNA sequence: TGTGCCAGCAGCTTAGCGAGGACAGGGCTTGCCTATGGCTACACCTTC.

In this sample, this clone turned up a few times. The V and J genes are TRBV11-2 and TRBJ2-7; a weak D match, TRBD1 (5 bases). The CDR3 length is 13 residues. Germline V gene data show CDR1 as SGHAT and CDR2 as FQNNGV. Trimming took off 4 bases at V and 5 bases at J, with 12 bases between the two ends. CDR3 loop: CASSYNRNNEQYF. As DNA, the CDR3 is TGTGCCAGCAGCTACAACAGGAACAACGAGCAGTACTTC.

This rearrangement joins TRBV7-9 to TRBJ1-4; tentative D call: TRBD1 (5 bases). The CDR3 is 14 residues long. CDR1 is SEHNR, CDR2 FQNEAQ, per germline (reference sequence). Trimming cost V 2 bases and J 7 bases, with 11 bases left between them. The CDR3 loop reads CASSLTQGFEKLFF. CDR3 coding DNA: TGTGCCAGCAGCTTAACGCAGGGATTTGAAAAACTGTTTTTT.

The rearrangement links TRBV6-5 to TRBJ2-1, with D unclear. CDR3 length: 15 amino acids. With 1 base removed from V and 6 bases from J, the gap between germline ends came to 13 bases. Germline V gene lookup returns CDR1 MNHEY and CDR2 SVGAGI. The CDR3 sequence is CASSYFAGTGNEQFF. In DNA, the CDR3 is TGTGCCAGCAGTTACTTCGCAGGCACCGGCAATGAGCAGTTCTTC.

The rearrangement joins TRBV7-8 to TRBJ2-7; D call uncertain. There are 15 residues in the CDR3. Trimming removed 3 bases from V and 1 base from J, with 13 bases in between. The germline V gene has CDR1 SGHVS and CDR2 FQNEAQ. The CDR3: CASSFLGPTSYEQYF. DNA for the CDR3: TGTGCCAGCAGCTTCCTGGGCCCTACGTCCTACGAGCAGTACTTC.

The genes are TRBV14 and TRBJ1-4, with TRBD1 matching over 7 bases. This CDR3 spans 15 amino acids. Germline V CDR1 and CDR2: SGHDN, FVKESK. V shed 4 bases and J 8 bases; nucleotides not matched to a gene: 10. As DNA, the CDR3 is TGTGCCAGCAGCCCCTCGGGCAGGGGGTACGAAAAACTGTTTTTT. Translating it yields CASSPSGRGYEKLFF.

The chain combines TRBV7-9 with TRBJ2-5, with D unresolved. Trimming cost V 5 bases and J 4 bases, with 17 bases left between them. The CDR3 covers 15 residues. The V gene's germline CDR1 is SEHNR and CDR2 FQNEAQ (reference sequence). CDR3 DNA sequence: TGTGCCAGCAGCCAAAATCCAGGTCAACGAGAGACCCAGTACTTC. It specifies CASSQNPGQRETQYF. Combining the CDR3 with reference TRBV7-9 and TRBJ2-5 gives the whole variable domain DTGVSQNPRHKITKRGQNVTFRCDPISEHNRLYWYRQTLGQGPEFLTYFQNEAQLEKSRLLSDRFSAERPKGSFSTLEIQRTEQGDSAMYLCASSQNPGQRETQYFGPGTRLLVL.

J is TRBJ2-3 and V is TRBV11-2; TRBD2 agrees at 11 bases. This CDR3 comprises 15 residues. In germline, CDR1 is SGHAT, CDR2 FQNNGV. Trimming at V came to 4 bases and at J to 4 bases, leaving 4 bases not matched to a gene. The CDR3: CASSSLAGVSDTQYF. CDR3 DNA: TGTGCCAGCAGCTCACTAGCGGGAGTGTCAGATACGCAGTATTTT.

This rearrangement joins TRBV6-5 to TRBJ2-5; weak D call: TRBD1 (6 bases). CDR3 length: 12 residues. Germline V gives CDR1 MNHEY, CDR2 SVGAGI. V lost 11 bases and J 2 bases, leaving 12 bases between the germline ends. CDR3 in DNA: TGTGCCGCCGGGACACGACAAGAGACCCAGTACTTC. This encodes CAAGTRQETQYF.

The chain joins TRBV15 to TRBJ2-1, with D possibly TRBD2 on 5 matching bases. Germline V lookup: CDR1 LNHNV, CDR2 YYDKDF (reference sequence). The CDR3 spans 18 residues. V was trimmed by 3 bases and J by 0 bases, leaving 18 bases between them. This chain's CDR3 is CATSSYRTDLSSYNEQFF. The DNA for the CDR3 is TGTGCCACCAGCAGTTACCGGACTGACCTTAGCTCCTACAATGAGCAGTTCTTC.

This rearrangement joins TRBV3-1 (or the pseudogene TRBV3-2) to TRBJ2-3, with D unresolved. V lost 1 base, J lost 6 bases, and 8 bases lay in between. Germline values: CDR1 LGHDT, CDR2 YNNKEL (reference sequence). This CDR3 contains 13 residues. The CDR3 nucleotides read TGTGCCAGCAGCCAAGCCCGGTCGGATACGCAGTATTTT. Encoded protein: CASSQARSDTQYF.

The rearrangement joins TRBV5-4 to TRBJ2-7; possibly TRBD2 for D (6 bases). V was clipped by 0 bases and J by 1 base, with 8 bases between them. CDR3 size: 14 residues. The germline gives CDR1 SGHNT, CDR2 YYREEE (reference sequence). The chain's CDR3 is CASSLEAGSYEQYF. As DNA, the CDR3 is TGTGCCAGCAGCTTGGAAGCGGGTTCCTACGAGCAGTACTTC.

As for this clone: Distinct nucleotide sequences in the sample also encode this CDR3. The rearrangement uses TRBV9 and TRBJ2-7; 12 bases are shared with TRBD2. V trimming: 0 bases; J trimming: 2 bases; junction bases outside the gene matches: 0. The CDR3 has 15 residues. Germline CDR1 reads SGDLS; CDR2 reads YYNGEE. This CDR3 is CASSVGLAGAYEQYF. CDR3 DNA: TGTGCCAGCAGCGTAGGACTAGCGGGAGCCTACGAGCAGTACTTC.

The V and J genes are TRBV4-1 and TRBJ2-1; 10 nucleotides line up with TRBD2. Per germline, CDR1 MGHRA and CDR2 YSYEKL. Trimming removed 1 base from V and 9 bases from J; junction bases left unmatched: 6. The CDR3 extends over 15 amino acids. The CDR3 is CASSQGSGRAGEQFF. As DNA, the CDR3 is TGCGCCAGCAGCCAAGGGAGCGGGAGGGCCGGTGAGCAGTTCTTC.